This T cell receptor beta chain came from a study of shared clonotypes between healthy human individuals. The CDR3 covers 15 residues. The V gene end was trimmed by 7 bases and the J gene end by 5 bases; junction bases not matched to a gene: 8. Germline assignment: CDR1 LNHDA and CDR2 SQIVND (reference sequence). TCRdb keeps only in-frame clones here, not all; method: immunoSEQ multiplex PCR. The table has around 1.5 million clones, 95% to 99% seen once. Sequencing input: naive CD4+ T cells sorted from blood. Subset here: CD45RA+ positively selected. The sequence came from a man under 40 in good health. J is TRBJ2-6 and V is TRBV19, with TRBD1 matching over 7 bases. CDR3 residues: CASNDRGLRANVLTF. The CDR3 coding sequence is TGTGCCAGTAATGATAGGGGGCTAAGGGCCAACGTCCTGACTTTC.